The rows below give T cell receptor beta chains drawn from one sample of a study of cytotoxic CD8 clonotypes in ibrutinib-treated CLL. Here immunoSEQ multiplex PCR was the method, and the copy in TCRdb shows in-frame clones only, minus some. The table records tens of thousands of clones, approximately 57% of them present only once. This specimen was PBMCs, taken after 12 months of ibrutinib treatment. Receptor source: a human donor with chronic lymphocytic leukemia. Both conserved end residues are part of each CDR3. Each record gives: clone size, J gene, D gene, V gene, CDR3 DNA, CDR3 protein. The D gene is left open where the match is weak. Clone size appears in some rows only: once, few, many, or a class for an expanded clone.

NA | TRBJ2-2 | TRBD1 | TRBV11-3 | TGTGCCAGCAGGGACAGGGCGAACACCGGGGAGCTGTTTTTT | CASRDRANTGELFF
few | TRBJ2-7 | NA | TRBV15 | TGTGCCACCAGCAGTTTGGACCGGTTCCTAGTCGAGCAGTACTTC | CATSSLDRFLVEQYF
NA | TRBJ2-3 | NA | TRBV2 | TGTGCCAGCAAGCGGAGAACTAGCACAGATACGCAGTATTTT | CASKRRTSTDTQYF
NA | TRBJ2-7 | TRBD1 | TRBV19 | TGTGCCAGTAGGAGGACAGGGGGCGCCTCGGGCTCCTACGAGCAGTACTTC | CASRRTGGASGSYEQYF
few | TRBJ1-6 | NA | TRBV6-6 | TGTGCCAGCAGTTACTCCGGGGGAAGCGCACCCCTCCACTTT | CASSYSGGSAPLHF
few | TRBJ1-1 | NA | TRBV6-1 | TGTGCCAGCACCGAAGGATTTTCCAGGGAAGCTTTCTTT | CASTEGFSREAFF
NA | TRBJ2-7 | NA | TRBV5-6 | TGTGCCAGCAGCTTGTTCGGGGGCTCCTACGAGCAGTACTTC | CASSLFGGSYEQYF
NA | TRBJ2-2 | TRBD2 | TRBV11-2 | TGTGCCAGCAGCTTATTCCCTAGCGGGGGCCCTACGAACACCGGGGAGCTGTTTTTT | CASSLFPSGGPTNTGELFF
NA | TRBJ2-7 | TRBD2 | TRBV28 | TGTGCCAGCGGGAGGGGCAGCGCATCCTACGAGCAGTACTTC | CASGRGSASYEQYF
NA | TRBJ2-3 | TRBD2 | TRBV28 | TGTGCCATCCTCCCAACGCGGGGGAGCACAGATACGCAGTATTTT | CAILPTRGSTDTQYF
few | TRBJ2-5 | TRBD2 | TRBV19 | TGTGCCAGTAGCAGAGGCCTAGCGGGGGCCAATACGGGGACCCAGTACTTC | CASSRGLAGANTGTQYF
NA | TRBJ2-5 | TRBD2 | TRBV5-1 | TGCGCCAGCAGCTCGACTCCCCAGCGGGGCGAGACCCAGTACTTC | CASSSTPQRGETQYF
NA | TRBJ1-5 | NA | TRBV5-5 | TGTGCCAGCAGCTTGTTCCCCTCGGATGGGATTGGATATCAGCCCCAGCATTTT | CASSLFPSDGIGYQPQHF
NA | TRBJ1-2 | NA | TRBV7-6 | TGTGCCAGCAGCTTAGGGACCGCGCTATACGGCTACACCTTC | CASSLGTALYGYTF
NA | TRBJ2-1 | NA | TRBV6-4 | TGTGCCAGCAGTGTTGTCGGGACCGCCCTCCAGTTCTTC | CASSVVGTALQFF
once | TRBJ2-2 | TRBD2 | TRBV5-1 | TGCGCCAGCAGCTTGAGGCTAGCGGGAGTCGGGACCGGGGAGCTGTTTTTT | CASSLRLAGVGTGELFF
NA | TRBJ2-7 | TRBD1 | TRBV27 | TGTGCCAGCAGTCCTTCAGGGGGAATCTTCTACGAGCAGTACTTC | CASSPSGGIFYEQYF
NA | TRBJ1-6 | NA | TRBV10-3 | TGTGCCATCAGCCCGACAGCGCCTCAGGCACCCCTCCACTTT | CAISPTAPQAPLHF
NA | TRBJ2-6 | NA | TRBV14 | TGTGCCAGCAGCCGGTTAGGGGGAACCTCCGGGGCCAACGTCCTGACTTTC | CASSRLGGTSGANVLTF
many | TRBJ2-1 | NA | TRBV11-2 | TGTGCCAGCAGCTTGGAGTTGTTCGCCTACAATGAGCAGTTCTTC | CASSLELFAYNEQFF
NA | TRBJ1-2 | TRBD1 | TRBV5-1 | TGCGCCAGCAGCTTGCGACAGGGACAGTATGGCTACACCTTC | CASSLRQGQYGYTF